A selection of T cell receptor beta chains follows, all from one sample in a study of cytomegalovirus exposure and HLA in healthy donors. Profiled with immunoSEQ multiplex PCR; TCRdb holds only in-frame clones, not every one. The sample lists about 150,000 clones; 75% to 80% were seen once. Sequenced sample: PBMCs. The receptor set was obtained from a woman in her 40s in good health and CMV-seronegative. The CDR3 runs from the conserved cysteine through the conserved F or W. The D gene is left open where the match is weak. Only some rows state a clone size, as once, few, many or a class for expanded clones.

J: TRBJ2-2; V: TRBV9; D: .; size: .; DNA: TGTGCCAGCAGCGTAGGGCTAGCGCTGAACACCGGGGAGCTGTTTTTT; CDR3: CASSVGLALNTGELFF
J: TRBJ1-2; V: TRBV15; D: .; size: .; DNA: TGTGCCACCAGCAGAGGCCAGGGGCTAGGCTATGGCTACACCTTC; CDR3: CATSRGQGLGYGYTF
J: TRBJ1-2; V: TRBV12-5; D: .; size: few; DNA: TGTGCTAGTGCCGTAACTAACTATGGCTACACCTTC; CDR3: CASAVTNYGYTF
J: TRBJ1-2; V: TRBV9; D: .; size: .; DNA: TGTGCCAGCAGCGTAGAACAGGGACGTGGCTACACCTTC; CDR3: CASSVEQGRGYTF
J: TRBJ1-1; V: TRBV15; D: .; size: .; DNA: TGTGCCACCAGCAGTTACAAGCATCCGCGGGGTAGCACTGAAGCTTTCTTT; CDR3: CATSSYKHPRGSTEAFF
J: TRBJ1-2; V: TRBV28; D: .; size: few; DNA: TGTGCCAGCAGCGACTATGGCTACACCTTC; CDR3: CASSDYGYTF
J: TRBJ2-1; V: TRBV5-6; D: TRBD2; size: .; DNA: TGTGCCAGCAGCTTAAACGGGGGGGCCCCCTACAATGAGCAGTTCTTC; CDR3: CASSLNGGAPYNEQFF
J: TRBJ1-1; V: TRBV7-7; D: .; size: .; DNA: TGTGCCAGCAGCTTAGCGTCGGGGGCTGAAGCTTTCTTT; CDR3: CASSLASGAEAFF
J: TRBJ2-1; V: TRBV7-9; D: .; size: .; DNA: TGTGCCAGCAGCTTACTTAGCTCCTACAATGAGCAGTTCTTC; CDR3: CASSLLSSYNEQFF
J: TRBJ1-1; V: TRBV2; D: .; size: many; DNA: TGTGCCAGCAGTGAAGGACCACTAGCGGCTGAAGCTTTCTTT; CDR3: CASSEGPLAAEAFF
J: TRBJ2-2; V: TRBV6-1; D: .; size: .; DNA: TGTGCCAGCAGAGGGGCAGGGTCGAACACCGGGGAGCTGTTTTTT; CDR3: CASRGAGSNTGELFF
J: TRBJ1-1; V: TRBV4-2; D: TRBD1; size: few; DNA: TGTGCCAGCAGCCAAGTTGCGACAGGGGTTGAAGCTTTCTTT; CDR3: CASSQVATGVEAFF
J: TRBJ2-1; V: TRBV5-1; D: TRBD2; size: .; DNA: TGCGCCAGCAGACGGGAGGTAAAGGAGTTCTTC; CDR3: CASRREVKEFF
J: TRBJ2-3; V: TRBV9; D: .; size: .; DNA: TGTGCCAGCAGCGTAGAGTCAGGGGTCGGGGATACGCAGTATTTT; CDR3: CASSVESGVGDTQYF
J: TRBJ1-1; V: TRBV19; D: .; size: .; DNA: TGTGCCAGTAGCGCGGCATTAGGTCTCATGAACACTGAAGCTTTCTTT; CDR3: CASSAALGLMNTEAFF
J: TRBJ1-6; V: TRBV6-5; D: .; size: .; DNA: TGTGCCAGCAGTTACTCGGCGGAGGTCTATAATTCACCCCTCCACTTT; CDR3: CASSYSAEVYNSPLHF
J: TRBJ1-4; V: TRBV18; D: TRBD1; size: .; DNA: TGTGCCAGCTCCGACAGGGGATATGAAAAACTGTTTTTT; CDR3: CASSDRGYEKLFF
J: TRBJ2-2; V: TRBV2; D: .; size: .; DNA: TGTGCCAGCAGGCCCCTACTCGCAACCGGGGAGCTGTTTTTT; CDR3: CASRPLLATGELFF
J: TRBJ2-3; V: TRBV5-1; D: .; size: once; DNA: TGCGCCAGCAGCTTTATAGCGCAACCTAGCACAGATACGCAGTATTTT; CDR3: CASSFIAQPSTDTQYF
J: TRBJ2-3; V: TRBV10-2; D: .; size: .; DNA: TGCGCCAGCGGCTCCTCCGGGACTCCCAGCACAGATACGCAGTATTTT; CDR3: CASGSSGTPSTDTQYF
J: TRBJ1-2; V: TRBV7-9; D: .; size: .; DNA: TGTGCCAGCAGCTTCCAGGGCAGAGGCTACACCTTC; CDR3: CASSFQGRGYTF
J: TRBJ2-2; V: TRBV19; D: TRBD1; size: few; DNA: TGTGCCAGTAGCGGACAGGGGAACACCGGGGAGCTGTTTTTT; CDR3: CASSGQGNTGELFF
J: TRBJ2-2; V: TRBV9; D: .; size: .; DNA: TGTGCCAGCAGCGCCGACTACGCCACCGGGGAGCTGTTTTTT; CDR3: CASSADYATGELFF
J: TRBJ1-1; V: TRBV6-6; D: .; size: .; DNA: TGTGCCAGCAGTTACTCTGCGACAGTCGACACTGAAGCTTTCTTT; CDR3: CASSYSATVDTEAFF
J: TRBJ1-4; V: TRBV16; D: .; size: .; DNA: TGTGCCAGCAGCCCCGGGTCAAATTACAATGAAAAACTGTTTTTT; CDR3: CASSPGSNYNEKLFF
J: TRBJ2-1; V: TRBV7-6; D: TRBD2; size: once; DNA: TGTGCCAGCAGCTTATATCTCCTAGCGGGGGGGCTCTCCTACAATGAGCAGTTCTTC; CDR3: CASSLYLLAGGLSYNEQFF
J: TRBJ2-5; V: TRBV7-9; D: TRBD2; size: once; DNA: TGTGCCAGCAGCCCTAAAGCGGCTCGGGGGGGCGTGCGTAGCGAGACCCAGTACTTC; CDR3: CASSPKAARGGVRSETQYF
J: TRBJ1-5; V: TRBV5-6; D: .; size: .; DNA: TGTGCCAGCAGCTTGGGGGCGGGGCCAGGCAATCAGCCCCAGCATTTT; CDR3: CASSLGAGPGNQPQHF
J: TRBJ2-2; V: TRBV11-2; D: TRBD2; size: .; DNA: TGTGCCAGCGGATTGCCGGGGGGGCCCGGGGAGCTGTTTTTT; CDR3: CASGLPGGPGELFF
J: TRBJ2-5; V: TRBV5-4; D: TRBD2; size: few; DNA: TGTGCCAGCAGCTTGGCCCTAGCGGGGGCAGAGACCCAGTACTTC; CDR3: CASSLALAGAETQYF
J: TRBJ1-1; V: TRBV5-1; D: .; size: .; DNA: TGCGCCAGCAGCTTCGGGGTGGATCCTACTGAAGCTTTCTTT; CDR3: CASSFGVDPTEAFF
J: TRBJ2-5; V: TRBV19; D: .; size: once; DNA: TGTGCCAGTAGTGCCGGCGGGACCGAGACCCAGTACTTC; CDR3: CASSAGGTETQYF
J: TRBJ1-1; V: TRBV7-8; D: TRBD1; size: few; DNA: TGTGCCAGCAGCCCGCCTTCGACAGGGGGCAAGACTGAAGCTTTCTTT; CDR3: CASSPPSTGGKTEAFF
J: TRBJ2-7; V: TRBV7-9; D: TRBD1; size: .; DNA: TGTGCCAGCAGCAAGGGACAGTTCGACTACGAGCAGTACTTC; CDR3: CASSKGQFDYEQYF
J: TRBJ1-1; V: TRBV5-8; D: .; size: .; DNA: TGTGCCAGCAAATTATCCTACACTGAAGCTTTCTTT; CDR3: CASKLSYTEAFF
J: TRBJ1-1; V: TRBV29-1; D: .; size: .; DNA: TGCAGCGTTCTGAGAGGTGACACTGAAGCTTTCTTT; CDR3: CSVLRGDTEAFF
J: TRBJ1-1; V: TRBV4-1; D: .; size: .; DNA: TGCGCCAGCAGCCAAGTAGGCAGGGGATCCGTACTTACTGAAGCTTTCTTT; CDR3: CASSQVGRGSVLTEAFF
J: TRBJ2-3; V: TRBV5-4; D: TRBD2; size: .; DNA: TGTGCCAGCAGCCCACCGGGGGGACGCACAGATACGCAGTATTTT; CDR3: CASSPPGGRTDTQYF
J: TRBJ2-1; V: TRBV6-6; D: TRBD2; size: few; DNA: TGTGCCAGCAGTTACTTCAACTTAGCGGGACACAATGAGCAGTTCTTC; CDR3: CASSYFNLAGHNEQFF
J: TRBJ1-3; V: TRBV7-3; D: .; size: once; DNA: TGTGCCAGCAGCTTAGGGCCCGCCGGAAACACCATATATTTT; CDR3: CASSLGPAGNTIYF
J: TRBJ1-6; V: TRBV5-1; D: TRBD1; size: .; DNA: TGCGCCAGCAGCTCCGGACAGGGGGGAAATTCACCCCTCCACTTT; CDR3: CASSSGQGGNSPLHF
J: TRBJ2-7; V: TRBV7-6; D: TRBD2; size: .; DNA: TGTGCCAGCAGCCGTAGCGGGGGGAACTACGAGCAGTACTTC; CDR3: CASSRSGGNYEQYF
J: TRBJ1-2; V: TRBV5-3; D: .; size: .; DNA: TGTGCCAGAAGCTTGGCACAGGGTTCGGATGGCTACACCTTC; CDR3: CARSLAQGSDGYTF
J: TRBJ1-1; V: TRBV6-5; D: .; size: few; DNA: TGTGCCAGCAGTTACACCCCCAACAGGGCTGAAGCTTTCTTT; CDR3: CASSYTPNRAEAFF